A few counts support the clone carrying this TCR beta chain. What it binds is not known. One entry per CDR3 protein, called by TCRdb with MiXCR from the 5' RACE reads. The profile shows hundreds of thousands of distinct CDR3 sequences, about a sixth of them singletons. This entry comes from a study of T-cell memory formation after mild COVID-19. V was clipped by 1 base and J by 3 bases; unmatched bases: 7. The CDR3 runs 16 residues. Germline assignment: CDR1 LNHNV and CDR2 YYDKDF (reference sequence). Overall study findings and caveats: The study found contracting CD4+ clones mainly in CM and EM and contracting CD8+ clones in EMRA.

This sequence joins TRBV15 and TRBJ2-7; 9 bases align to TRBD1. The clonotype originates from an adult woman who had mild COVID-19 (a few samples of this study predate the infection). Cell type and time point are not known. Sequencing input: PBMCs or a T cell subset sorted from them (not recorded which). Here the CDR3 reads CATSRGAGTGYYEQYF. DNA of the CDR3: TGTGCCACCAGCAGAGGCGCCGGGACAGGGTACTACGAGCAGTACTTC.